One and the same sample provided the 9 T cell receptor beta chains below, sequenced in a study of T cells in Graves' hyperthyroidism and ophthalmopathy. Amplification of TCR beta CDR3 regions was performed using RNA transcripts as template. With the HTBI primer set, the TCR CDR3 went through a first round of RT-PCR. TCRdb ran MiXCR on the multiplex PCR reads and lists one entry per CDR3 protein. Of some 550,000 distinct CDR3 sequences listed, 15% to 20% were seen once; the top ten hold under 3.5%. The material sequenced was blood. Every receptor here comes from a middle-aged woman with Graves' ophthalmopathy.

The sample holds many counts of this clonotype. This chain links TRBV20-1 with TRBJ2-7; 11 bases map to TRBD1. CDR1 is DFQATT and CDR2 is SNEGSKA in the germline V gene (reference sequence). The ends lost 3 bases at V and 0 bases at J; junction bases unmatched: 7. This CDR3 comprises 16 residues. The CDR3 coding sequence is TGCAGTGCTAGGAAGGAGGGACAGGGGGACTCCTACGAGCAGTACTTC. Translated, it gives CSARKEGQGDSYEQYF.

This clonotype showed up just a few times. The CDR3 is CSVTGGSNYGYTF. The DNA for the CDR3 is TGCAGCGTCACAGGGGGATCTAACTATGGCTACACCTTC. The rearrangement uses TRBV29-1 and TRBJ1-2, with 8 bases identical to TRBD1. This CDR3 is built from 13 residues. Germline CDR1 is SQVTM and CDR2 is ANQGSEA. J lost 0 bases, V lost 6 bases, and 3 bases had no gene match.

This clonotype was detected ten times or more. The J gene is TRBJ2-5, the V gene TRBV7-3; TRBD1 matches at 9 bases. This CDR3 has 15 residues. In germline, CDR1 is SGHTA, CDR2 FQGTGA. J lost 7 bases, V lost 2 bases, and 8 bases had no gene match. The CDR3 bases are TGTGCCAGCAGCTTAGAGACAGGGGGAATGGGGACCCAGTACTTC. As protein: CASSLETGGMGTQYF.

This clonotype showed up just a few times. The rearrangement joins TRBV5-1 to TRBJ2-1; D is undetermined. The CDR3 runs 14 residues. Deletions cut 4 bases from V and 7 bases from J, with 15 bases between. Germline V gives CDR1 SGHRS, CDR2 YFSETQ. In nucleotides, the CDR3 is TGCGCCAGCAGCCCGGTAGATAGCCGGAATGAGCAGTTCTTC. Translating gives CASSPVDSRNEQFF. Variable domain in full (rest from reference TRBV5-1 and TRBJ2-1): KAGVTQTPRYLIKTRGQQVTLSCSPISGHRSVSWYQQTPGQGLQFLFEYFSETQRNKGNFPGRFSGRQFSNSRSEMNVSTLELGDSALYLCASSPVDSRNEQFFGPGTRLTVL.

This clonotype was seen more than once but under ten times. V usage is TRBV5-1 and J usage is TRBJ1-2; D is uncertain. The CDR3 runs to 15 residues. The V gene lost 3 bases and the J gene lost 7 bases, with 19 bases spanning the gap. Germline CDR1 and CDR2: SGHRS and YFSETQ. For the CDR3, the DNA is TGCGCCAGCAGCTGGGGAGCGGCAGCCGGAAGTGGCTACACCTTC. This sequence encodes CASSWGAAAGSGYTF.

This clonotype was observed at least ten times. An end of the junction differs from the germline gene, which may be a read error. The chain carries TRBV27 and TRBJ1-1, with TRBD1 as a possible D gene (6 bases). This CDR3 contains 14 residues. CDR1 is MNHEY, CDR2 SMNVEV, per germline (reference sequence). CDR3 protein: CASSLGTSNTEAFF. The CDR3 DNA is TGCGCCAGCAGCTTGGGGACATCCAACACTGAAGCTTTCTTT.

The genes are TRBV19 and TRBJ1-1; D perhaps matches TRBD1 (5 bases). The CDR3 runs 14 residues. The V end was cut by 5 bases, the J end by 4 bases, with 14 bases between. Germline CDR1 and CDR2: LNHDA and SQIVND (reference sequence). The CDR3 loop reads CASSWGLQGTEAFF. CDR3 nucleotide sequence: TGTGCCAGTAGTTGGGGACTGCAGGGCACTGAAGCTTTCTTT.

In its sample, this clonotype was seen many times. The genes are TRBV28 and TRBJ2-5, with D maybe TRBD1 (5 bases). Germline V gives CDR1 MDHEN, CDR2 SYDVKM. The CDR3 has 14 amino acids. V gave up 1 base and J gave up 5 bases, with 11 bases separating them. This CDR3 is CASSLLGVVETQYF. In DNA form, the CDR3 reads TGTGCCAGCAGTTTATTAGGGGTCGTGGAGACCCAGTACTTC.

This clonotype was counted at least ten times. The V call is TRBV28, the J call TRBJ1-2, with D tentatively TRBD1 (6 bases). Germline values: CDR1 MDHEN, CDR2 SYDVKM. CDR3 length: 15 amino acids. V lost 2 bases to trimming and J lost 0 bases, with 10 bases between them. The CDR3 DNA reads as TGTGCCAGCAGTTTAGTGGGGACATCTAACTATGGCTACACCTTC. This codes for CASSLVGTSNYGYTF.